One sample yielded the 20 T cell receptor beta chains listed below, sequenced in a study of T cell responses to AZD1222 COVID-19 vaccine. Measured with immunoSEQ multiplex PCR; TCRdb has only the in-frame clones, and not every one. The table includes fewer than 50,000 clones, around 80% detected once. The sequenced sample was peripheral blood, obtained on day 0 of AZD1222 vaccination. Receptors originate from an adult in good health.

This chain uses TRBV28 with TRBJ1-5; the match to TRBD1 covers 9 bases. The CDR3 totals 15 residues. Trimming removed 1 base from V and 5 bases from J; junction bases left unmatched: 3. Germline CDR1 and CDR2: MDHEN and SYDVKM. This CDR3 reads CASSLYGTGYQPQHF. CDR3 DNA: TGTGCCAGCAGTTTATACGGGACAGGGTATCAGCCCCAGCATTTT.

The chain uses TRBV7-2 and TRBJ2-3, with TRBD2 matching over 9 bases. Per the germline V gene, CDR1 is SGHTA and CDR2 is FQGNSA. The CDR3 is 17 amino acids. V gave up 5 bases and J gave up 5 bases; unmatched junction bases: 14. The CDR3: CASSPQGAGGPGDTQYF. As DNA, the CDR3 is TGTGCCAGCAGCCCCCAGGGCGCGGGGGGGCCGGGAGATACGCAGTATTTT.

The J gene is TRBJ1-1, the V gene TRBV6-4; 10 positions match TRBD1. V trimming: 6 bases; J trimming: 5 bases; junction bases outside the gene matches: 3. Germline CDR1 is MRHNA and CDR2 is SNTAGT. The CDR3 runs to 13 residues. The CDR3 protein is CASRGQGVTEAFF. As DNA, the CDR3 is TGTGCCAGCAGAGGACAGGGGGTTACTGAAGCTTTCTTT.

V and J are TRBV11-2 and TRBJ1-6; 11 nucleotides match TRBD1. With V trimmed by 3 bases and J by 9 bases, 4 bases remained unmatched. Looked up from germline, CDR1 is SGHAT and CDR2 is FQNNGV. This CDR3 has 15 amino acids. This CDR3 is CASSLDRGPGSPLHF. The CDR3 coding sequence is TGTGCCAGCAGCTTGGACAGGGGGCCGGGTTCACCCCTCCACTTT.

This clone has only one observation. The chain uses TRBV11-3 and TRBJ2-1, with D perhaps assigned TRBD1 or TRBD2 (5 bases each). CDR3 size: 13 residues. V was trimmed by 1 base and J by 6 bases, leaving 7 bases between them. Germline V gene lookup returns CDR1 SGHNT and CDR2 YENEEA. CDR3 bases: TGTGCCAGCAGCTTAGGTGGGACCAATGAGCAGTTCTTC. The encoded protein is CASSLGGTNEQFF. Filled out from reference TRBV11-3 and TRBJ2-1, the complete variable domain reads EAGVVQSPRYKIIEKKQPVAFWCNPISGHNTLYWYLQNLGQGPELLIRYENEEAVDDSQLPKDRFSAERLKGVDSTLKIQPAELGDSAVYLCASSLGGTNEQFFGPGTRLTVL.

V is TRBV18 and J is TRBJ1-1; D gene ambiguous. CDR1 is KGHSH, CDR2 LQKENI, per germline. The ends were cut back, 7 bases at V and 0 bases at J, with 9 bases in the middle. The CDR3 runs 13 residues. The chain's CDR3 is CASLGTLNTEAFF. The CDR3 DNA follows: TGTGCCAGCTTGGGAACCTTGAACACTGAAGCTTTCTTT.

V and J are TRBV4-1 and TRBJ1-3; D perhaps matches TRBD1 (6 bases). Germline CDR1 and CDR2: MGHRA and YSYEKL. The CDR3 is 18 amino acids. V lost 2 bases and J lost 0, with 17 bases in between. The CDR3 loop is CASSQPGHADFSGNTIYF. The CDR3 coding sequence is TGCGCCAGCAGCCAACCGGGACATGCGGACTTCTCTGGAAACACCATATATTTT.

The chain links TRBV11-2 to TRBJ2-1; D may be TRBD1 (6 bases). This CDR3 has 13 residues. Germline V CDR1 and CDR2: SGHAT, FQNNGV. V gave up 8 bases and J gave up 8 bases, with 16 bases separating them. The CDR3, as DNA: TGTGCCAGCCGTCGGGACAACGTCGATGAGCAGTTCTTC. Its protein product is CASRRDNVDEQFF. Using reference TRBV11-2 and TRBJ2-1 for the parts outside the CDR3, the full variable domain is EAGVAQSPRYKIIEKRQSVAFWCNPISGHATLYWYQQILGQGPKLLIQFQNNGVVDDSQLPKDRFSAERLKGVDSTLKIQPAKLEDSAVYLCASRRDNVDEQFFGPGTRLTVL.

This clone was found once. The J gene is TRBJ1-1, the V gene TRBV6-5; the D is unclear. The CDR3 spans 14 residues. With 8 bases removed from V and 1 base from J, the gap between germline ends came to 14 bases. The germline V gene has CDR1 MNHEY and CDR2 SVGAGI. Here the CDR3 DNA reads TGTGCCAGCGTAGACCGGGTCACGAACACTGAAGCTTTCTTT. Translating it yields CASVDRVTNTEAFF.

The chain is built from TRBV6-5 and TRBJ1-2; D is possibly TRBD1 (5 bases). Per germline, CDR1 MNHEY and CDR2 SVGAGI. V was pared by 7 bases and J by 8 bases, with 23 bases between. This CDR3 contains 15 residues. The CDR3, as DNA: TGTGCCAGCACCAAAGGCGGGGCAACCCGGTTGGGCTACACCTTC. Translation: CASTKGGATRLGYTF.

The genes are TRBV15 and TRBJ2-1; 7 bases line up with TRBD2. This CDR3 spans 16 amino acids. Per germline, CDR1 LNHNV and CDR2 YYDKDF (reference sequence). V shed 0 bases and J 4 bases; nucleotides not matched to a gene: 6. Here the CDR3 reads CATSRDRASGYNEQFF. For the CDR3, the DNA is TGTGCCACCAGCAGAGATAGGGCTAGCGGTTACAATGAGCAGTTCTTC.

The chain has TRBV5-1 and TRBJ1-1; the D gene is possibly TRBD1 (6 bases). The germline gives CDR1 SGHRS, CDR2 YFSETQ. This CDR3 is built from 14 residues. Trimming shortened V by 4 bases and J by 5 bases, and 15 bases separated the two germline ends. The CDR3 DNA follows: TGCGCCAGCAGCCGAGGGGGACAAAAGACTGAAGCTTTCTTT. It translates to CASSRGGQKTEAFF.

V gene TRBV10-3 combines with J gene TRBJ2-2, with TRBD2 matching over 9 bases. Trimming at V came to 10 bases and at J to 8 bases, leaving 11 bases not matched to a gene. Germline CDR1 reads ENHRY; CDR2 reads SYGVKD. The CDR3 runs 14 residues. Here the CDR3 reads CATLGERGAGELFF. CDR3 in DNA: TGTGCCACCCTAGGCGAGCGGGGGGCTGGGGAGCTGTTTTTT.

This CDR3 reads CASSIHGYEQYF. CDR3 nucleotides: TGTGCCAGTAGTATACACGGCTACGAGCAGTACTTC. The V call is TRBV19, the J call TRBJ2-7; D unresolved. The CDR3 contains 12 residues. The ends were cut back, 2 bases at V and 3 bases at J, with 5 bases in the middle. Per the germline V gene, CDR1 is LNHDA and CDR2 is SQIVND (reference sequence).

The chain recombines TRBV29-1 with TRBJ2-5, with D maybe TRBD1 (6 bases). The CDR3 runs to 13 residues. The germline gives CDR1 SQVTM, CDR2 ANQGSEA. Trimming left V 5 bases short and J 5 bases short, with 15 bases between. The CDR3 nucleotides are TGCAGCGTTAAGGAGACAGGTGTGGAGACCCAGTACTTC. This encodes CSVKETGVETQYF. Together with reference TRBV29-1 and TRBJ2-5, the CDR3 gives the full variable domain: SAVISQKPSRDICQRGTSLTIQCQVDSQVTMMFWYRQQPGQSLTLIATANQGSEATYESGFVIDKFPISRPNLTFSTLTVSNMSPEDSSIYLCSVKETGVETQYFGPGTRLLVL.

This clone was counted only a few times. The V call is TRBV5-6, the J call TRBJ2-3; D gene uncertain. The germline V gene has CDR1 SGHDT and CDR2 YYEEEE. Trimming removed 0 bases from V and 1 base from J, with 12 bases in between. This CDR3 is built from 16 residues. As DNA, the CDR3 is TGTGCCAGCAGCTTGGTAAGTCAACGAGGCACAGATACGCAGTATTTT. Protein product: CASSLVSQRGTDTQYF.

CDR3 sequence reads: CASSYGGGAYNEQFF. The CDR3 bases are TGTGCCAGCAGTTACGGCGGGGGGGCCTACAATGAGCAGTTCTTC. V gene TRBV6-6 combines with J gene TRBJ2-1, with 9 bases lining up with TRBD2. This CDR3 region has 15 residues. CDR1 is MNHNY, CDR2 SVGAGI, per germline (reference sequence). Germline trimming cut 2 bases from V and 2 bases from J; bases unmatched to any gene: 1.

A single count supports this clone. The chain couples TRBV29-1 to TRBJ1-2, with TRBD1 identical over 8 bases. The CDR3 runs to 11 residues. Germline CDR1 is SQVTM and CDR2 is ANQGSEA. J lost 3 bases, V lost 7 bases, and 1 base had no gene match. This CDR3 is CSADRDYGYTF. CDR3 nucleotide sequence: TGCAGCGCGGACAGGGACTATGGCTACACCTTC.

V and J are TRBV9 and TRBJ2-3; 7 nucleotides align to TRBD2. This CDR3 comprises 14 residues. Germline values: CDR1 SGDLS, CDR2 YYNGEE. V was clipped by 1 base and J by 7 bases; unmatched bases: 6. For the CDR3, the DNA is TGTGCCAGCAGCGTACTCGGGGGGAGGCATACGCAGTATTTT. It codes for CASSVLGGRHTQYF.

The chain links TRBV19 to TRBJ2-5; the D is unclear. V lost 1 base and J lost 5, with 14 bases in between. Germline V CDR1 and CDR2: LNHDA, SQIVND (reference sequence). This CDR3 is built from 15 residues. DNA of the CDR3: TGTGCCAGTAGTATAGTAGGGTCCTCTCTCGAGACCCAGTACTTC. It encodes CASSIVGSSLETQYF.